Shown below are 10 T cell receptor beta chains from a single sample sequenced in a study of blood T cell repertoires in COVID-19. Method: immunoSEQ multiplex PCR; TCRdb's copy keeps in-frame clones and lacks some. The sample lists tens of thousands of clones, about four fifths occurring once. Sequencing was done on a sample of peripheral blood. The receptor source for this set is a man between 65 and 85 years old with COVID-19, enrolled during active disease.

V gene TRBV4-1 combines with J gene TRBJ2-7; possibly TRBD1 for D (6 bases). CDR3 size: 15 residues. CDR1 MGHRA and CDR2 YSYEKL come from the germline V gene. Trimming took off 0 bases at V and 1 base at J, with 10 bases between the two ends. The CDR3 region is CASSQEEDSSYEQYF. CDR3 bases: TGCGCCAGCAGCCAAGAAGAGGACAGTTCCTACGAGCAGTACTTC.

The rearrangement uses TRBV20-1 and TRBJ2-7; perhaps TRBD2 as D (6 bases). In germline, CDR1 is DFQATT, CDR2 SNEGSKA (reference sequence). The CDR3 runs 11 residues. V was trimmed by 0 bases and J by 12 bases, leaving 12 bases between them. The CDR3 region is CSARDNGGMYF. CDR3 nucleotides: TGCAGTGCTAGAGATAATGGAGGGATGTACTTC.

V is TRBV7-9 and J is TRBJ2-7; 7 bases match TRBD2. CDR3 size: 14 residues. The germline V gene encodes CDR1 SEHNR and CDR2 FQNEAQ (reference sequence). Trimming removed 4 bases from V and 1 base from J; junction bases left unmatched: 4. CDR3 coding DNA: TGTGCCAGCAGCTCGACGGGGGGATCCTACGAGCAGTACTTC. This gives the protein CASSSTGGSYEQYF.

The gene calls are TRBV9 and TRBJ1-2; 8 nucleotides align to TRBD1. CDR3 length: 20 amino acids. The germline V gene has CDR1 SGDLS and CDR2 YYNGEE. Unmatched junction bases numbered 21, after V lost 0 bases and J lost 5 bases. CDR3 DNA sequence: TGTGCCAGCAGCGTAGGCCCGGCGGGGACAGGTCCTCAGTTGGGGTATGGCTACACCTTC. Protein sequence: CASSVGPAGTGPQLGYGYTF.

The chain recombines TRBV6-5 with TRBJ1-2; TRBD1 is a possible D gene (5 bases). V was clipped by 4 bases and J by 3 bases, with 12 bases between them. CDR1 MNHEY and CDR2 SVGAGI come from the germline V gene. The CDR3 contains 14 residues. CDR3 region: CASSSPWGDYGYTF. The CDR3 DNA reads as TGTGCCAGCAGTTCCCCTTGGGGGGACTATGGCTACACCTTC.

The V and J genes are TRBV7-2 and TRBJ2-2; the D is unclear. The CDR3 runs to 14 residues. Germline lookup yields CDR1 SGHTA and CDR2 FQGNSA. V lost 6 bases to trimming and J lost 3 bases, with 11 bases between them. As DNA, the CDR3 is TGTGCCAGCAGGTTCTTTTCGGACACCGGGGAGCTGTTTTTT. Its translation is CASRFFSDTGELFF.

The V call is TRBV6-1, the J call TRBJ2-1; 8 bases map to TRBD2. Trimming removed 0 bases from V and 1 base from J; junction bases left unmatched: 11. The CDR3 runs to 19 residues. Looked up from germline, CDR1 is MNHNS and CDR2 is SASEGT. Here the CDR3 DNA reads TGTGCCAGCAGTGAAGCCACTAGCGGCATAATACATTCCTACAATGAGCAGTTCTTC. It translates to CASSEATSGIIHSYNEQFF.

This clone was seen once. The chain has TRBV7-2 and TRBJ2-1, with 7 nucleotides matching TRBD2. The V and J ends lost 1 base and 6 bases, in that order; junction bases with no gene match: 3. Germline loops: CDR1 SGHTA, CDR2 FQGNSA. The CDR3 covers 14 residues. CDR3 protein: CASSLDPSGNEQFF. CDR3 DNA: TGTGCCAGCAGCTTAGATCCTAGCGGCAATGAGCAGTTCTTC.

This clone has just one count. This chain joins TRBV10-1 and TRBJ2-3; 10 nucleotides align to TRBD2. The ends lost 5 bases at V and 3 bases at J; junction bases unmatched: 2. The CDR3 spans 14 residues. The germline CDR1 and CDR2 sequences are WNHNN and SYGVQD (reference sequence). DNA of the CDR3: TGCGCCAGCAGTACTAGCGGGAATACAGATACGCAGTATTTT. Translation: CASSTSGNTDTQYF.

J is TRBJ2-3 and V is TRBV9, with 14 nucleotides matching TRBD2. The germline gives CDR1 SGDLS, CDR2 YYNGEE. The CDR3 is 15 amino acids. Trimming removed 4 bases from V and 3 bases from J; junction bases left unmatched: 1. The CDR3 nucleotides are TGTGCCAGCAGCCGGACTAGCGGGAGGACAGATACGCAGTATTTT. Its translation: CASSRTSGRTDTQYF.